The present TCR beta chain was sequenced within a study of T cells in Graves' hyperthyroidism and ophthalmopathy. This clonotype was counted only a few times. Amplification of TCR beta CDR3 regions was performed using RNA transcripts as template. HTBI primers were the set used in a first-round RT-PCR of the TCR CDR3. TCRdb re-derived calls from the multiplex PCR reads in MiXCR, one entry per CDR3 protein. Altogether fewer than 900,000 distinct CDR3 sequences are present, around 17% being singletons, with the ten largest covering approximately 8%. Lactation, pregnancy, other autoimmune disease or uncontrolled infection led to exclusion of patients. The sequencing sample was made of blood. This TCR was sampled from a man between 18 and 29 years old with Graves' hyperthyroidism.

The CDR3 region has the DNA TGTGCCAGCTCACCACCCCAGGGAAAACTGTTTTTT. Translating gives CASSPPQGKLFF. The rearrangement joins TRBV18 to TRBJ1-4, with D perhaps TRBD1 (5 bases). The ends were cut back, 0 bases at V and 10 bases at J, with 6 bases in the middle. Looked up from germline, CDR1 is KGHSH and CDR2 is LQKENI. This CDR3 has 12 amino acids.